This record looks at one TCR beta chain sequence and its context. As yet, its antigen is unknown. Profiling relied on immunoSEQ multiplex PCR, and the TCRdb table lists in-frame clones only, not all of them. The sample holds roughly 60,000 clones, about 87% seen once. This entry comes from a study of graft-versus-host responses after intestinal transplantation. As for the study in general: Anti-thymocyte globulin served as induction for all recipients, who then took tacrolimus and steroids for roughly 3 years.

V shed 3 bases, J shed 9 bases, and the junction held 5 bases outside the gene matches. Germline V gives CDR1 MNHEY, CDR2 SMNVEV (reference sequence). CDR3 length: 14 amino acids. The study, taken as a whole, reports: Clonal ratios of graft-versus-host to host-versus-graft in allografts were high for patients exhibiting graft-donor T cell macrochimerism. Among recipient marrow samples, GvH clones were found; some appeared first in ileum or blood.

This sample comprised PBMCs, obtained 26 days after transplant. V is TRBV27 and J is TRBJ1-6; 7 bases are a match to TRBD1. This TCR derives from a human patient who received an intestinal transplant, so some T cells may come from the graft donor. DNA of the CDR3: TGTGCCAGCAGTTTCAGGGGGAACACTTCACCCCTCCACTTT. This translates into CASSFRGNTSPLHF.